This TCR beta chain was captured by sequencing in a study of T cell changes during pregnancy in multiple sclerosis. Sequenced by immunoSEQ multiplex PCR; TCRdb stores in-frame clones only, minus some. The table shows some 60,000 clones, with approximately 91% occurring only once. With V trimmed by 0 bases and J by 1 base, 6 bases remained unmatched. Germline V CDR1 and CDR2: SGHTA, FQGNSA. The CDR3 sequence is 17 residues long. The source is a female donor with multiple sclerosis, enrolled in a pregnancy study. Material: peripheral blood, obtained in the second trimester of pregnancy. The chain is built from TRBV7-2 and TRBJ1-1, with 9 bases fitting TRBD1. The CDR3, as DNA: TGTGCCAGCAGCTTAGCGGGACAGGGTAGGGCGAACACTGAAGCTTTCTTT. It is translated as CASSLAGQGRANTEAFF.